The rows below give T cell receptor beta chains drawn from one sample of a study of shared clonotypes between healthy human individuals. Sequenced by immunoSEQ multiplex PCR; TCRdb stores in-frame clones only, minus some. The sample records just over 2,000,000 clones, roughly 96% being singletons. The sequenced sample consisted of naive CD4+ T cells sorted from blood. These receptors originate from a man aged 18-30 years in good health. CDR3s include the opening cysteine and the closing phenylalanine or tryptophan. Each record gives: J gene, D gene, CDR3 length, clone size, V gene, CDR3 protein, CDR3 DNA. A D gene is named only where the DNA matches it firmly. For some rows the clone size is stated as once, few or many, or as a class when expanded; others skip it.

j_gene: TRBJ1-4
d_gene: .
len: 16
abundance: .
v_gene: TRBV10-2
CDR3aa: CASSEQGSGMGAQLFF
CDR3nt: TGCGCCAGCAGTGAACAGGGTTCTGGGATGGGAGCCCAACTGTTTTTT

j_gene: TRBJ2-1
d_gene: .
len: 14
abundance: .
v_gene: TRBV6-6
CDR3aa: CASNRQNPYNEQFF
CDR3nt: TGTGCCAGCAATCGACAGAACCCCTACAATGAGCAGTTCTTC

j_gene: TRBJ2-5
d_gene: .
len: 12
abundance: .
v_gene: TRBV7-2
CDR3aa: CASSLIEGTQYF
CDR3nt: TGTGCCAGCAGCTTAATCGAGGGGACCCAGTACTTC

j_gene: TRBJ2-7
d_gene: .
len: 14
abundance: .
v_gene: TRBV5-1
CDR3aa: CASSLAPVGNEQYF
CDR3nt: TGCGCCAGCAGCTTGGCCCCGGTTGGCAACGAGCAGTACTTC

j_gene: TRBJ2-6
d_gene: .
len: 18
abundance: .
v_gene: TRBV9
CDR3aa: CASSPTTGRSSGANVLTF
CDR3nt: TGTGCCAGCAGCCCAACCACGGGACGGAGCTCTGGGGCCAACGTCCTGACTTTC

j_gene: TRBJ2-4
d_gene: .
len: 16
abundance: .
v_gene: TRBV19
CDR3aa: CASKGGRTDLSNIQYF
CDR3nt: TGTGCCAGTAAAGGGGGGAGGACCGATCTAAGTAACATTCAGTACTTC

j_gene: TRBJ2-3
d_gene: TRBD1
len: 16
abundance: .
v_gene: TRBV5-4
CDR3aa: CASSLSRQGTTDTQYF
CDR3nt: TGTGCCAGCAGCCTATCTCGACAGGGGACCACAGATACGCAGTATTTT

j_gene: TRBJ1-1
d_gene: .
len: 14
abundance: .
v_gene: TRBV7-9
CDR3aa: CASSLDKSGVEAFF
CDR3nt: TGTGCCAGCAGCTTAGACAAATCTGGGGTTGAAGCTTTCTTT

j_gene: TRBJ1-1
d_gene: TRBD1
len: 13
abundance: .
v_gene: TRBV30
CDR3aa: CAWIADRGTEAFF
CDR3nt: TGTGCCTGGATCGCGGACAGGGGCACTGAAGCTTTCTTT

j_gene: TRBJ2-2
d_gene: .
len: 15
abundance: .
v_gene: TRBV15
CDR3aa: CATSPGVGVTGELFF
CDR3nt: TGTGCCACCAGCCCCGGCGTGGGGGTTACCGGGGAGCTGTTTTTT

j_gene: TRBJ2-3
d_gene: TRBD2
len: 16
abundance: .
v_gene: TRBV9
CDR3aa: CASSPYSGRGTDTQYF
CDR3nt: TGTGCCAGCAGCCCTTATAGCGGGAGAGGGACAGATACGCAGTATTTT

j_gene: TRBJ2-7
d_gene: .
len: 15
abundance: .
v_gene: TRBV28
CDR3aa: CATIGVGTASYEQYF
CDR3nt: TGTGCCACCATTGGCGTCGGGACCGCTTCCTACGAGCAGTACTTC

j_gene: TRBJ1-1
d_gene: TRBD1
len: 14
abundance: .
v_gene: TRBV18
CDR3aa: CASSPLDREGEAFF
CDR3nt: TGTGCCAGCTCACCTCTAGACAGGGAGGGTGAAGCTTTCTTT

j_gene: TRBJ1-1
d_gene: .
len: 15
abundance: .
v_gene: TRBV19
CDR3aa: CASSTTGAMNTEAFF
CDR3nt: TGTGCCAGTAGTACGACAGGAGCTATGAACACTGAAGCTTTCTTT

j_gene: TRBJ2-7
d_gene: .
len: 15
abundance: .
v_gene: TRBV27
CDR3aa: CASRWQGEQFYEQYF
CDR3nt: TGTGCCAGCAGGTGGCAGGGTGAACAATTCTACGAGCAGTACTTC

j_gene: TRBJ1-2
d_gene: .
len: 13
abundance: .
v_gene: TRBV27
CDR3aa: CASKVAAGGGYTF
CDR3nt: TGTGCCAGCAAGGTGGCAGCGGGTGGAGGCTACACCTTC

j_gene: TRBJ1-5
d_gene: TRBD1
len: 15
abundance: once
v_gene: TRBV10-3
CDR3aa: CAISRQGVVGQPQHF
CDR3nt: TGTGCCATCAGCAGACAGGGAGTTGTAGGGCAGCCCCAGCATTTT

j_gene: TRBJ1-6
d_gene: .
len: 14
abundance: .
v_gene: TRBV5-1
CDR3aa: CASSIDIFNSPLHF
CDR3nt: TGCGCCAGCAGCATTGACATTTTTAATTCACCCCTCCACTTT

j_gene: TRBJ1-6
d_gene: .
len: 17
abundance: .
v_gene: TRBV4-2
CDR3aa: CASSQDYGVSSNSPLHF
CDR3nt: TGTGCCAGCAGCCAAGATTACGGAGTTTCGAGTAATTCACCCCTCCACTTT

j_gene: TRBJ1-2
d_gene: TRBD1
len: 13
abundance: .
v_gene: TRBV11-1
CDR3aa: CASSFLDRDSYTF
CDR3nt: TGTGCCAGCAGCTTCTTGGACAGGGACAGCTACACCTTC

j_gene: TRBJ1-1
d_gene: .
len: 12
abundance: .
v_gene: TRBV28
CDR3aa: CASNSPKEEAFF
CDR3nt: TGTGCCAGCAACAGTCCAAAAGAAGAAGCTTTCTTT

j_gene: TRBJ2-2
d_gene: .
len: 15
abundance: .
v_gene: TRBV7-2
CDR3aa: CASSSARSGTGELFF
CDR3nt: TGTGCCAGCAGCTCCGCGAGGAGTGGGACCGGGGAGCTGTTTTTT

j_gene: TRBJ2-3
d_gene: TRBD1
len: 15
abundance: .
v_gene: TRBV7-7
CDR3aa: CASSTGVLRTDTQYF
CDR3nt: TGTGCTAGCAGCACAGGGGTATTAAGAACAGATACGCAGTATTTT

j_gene: TRBJ1-2
d_gene: TRBD1
len: 13
abundance: .
v_gene: TRBV6-6
CDR3aa: CASRPGQPIPYTF
CDR3nt: TGTGCCAGCAGGCCGGGACAGCCTATTCCCTACACCTTC

j_gene: TRBJ2-1
d_gene: .
len: 13
abundance: .
v_gene: TRBV10-3
CDR3aa: CAITAGYPNEQFF
CDR3nt: TGTGCCATCACGGCGGGCTACCCCAATGAGCAGTTCTTC

j_gene: TRBJ2-7
d_gene: TRBD1
len: 11
abundance: .
v_gene: TRBV30
CDR3aa: CAWRDRGEQYF
CDR3nt: TGTGCCTGGAGGGACAGGGGCGAGCAGTACTTC

j_gene: TRBJ2-5
d_gene: TRBD2
len: 17
abundance: many
v_gene: TRBV11-2
CDR3aa: CASSPPLASGGQETQYF
CDR3nt: TGTGCCAGCAGCCCCCCCTTGGCTAGCGGGGGCCAAGAGACCCAGTACTTC

j_gene: TRBJ2-5
d_gene: .
len: 12
abundance: .
v_gene: TRBV7-2
CDR3aa: CASSYPPETQYF
CDR3nt: TGTGCCAGCAGCTATCCCCCTGAGACCCAGTACTTC

j_gene: TRBJ1-4
d_gene: .
len: 13
abundance: once
v_gene: TRBV7-2
CDR3aa: CASSFQIQEKLFF
CDR3nt: TGTGCCAGCAGCTTCCAAATTCAGGAAAAACTGTTTTTT

j_gene: TRBJ1-1
d_gene: .
len: 15
abundance: .
v_gene: TRBV18
CDR3aa: CASSPTEGQNTEAFF
CDR3nt: TGTGCCAGCTCACCCACAGAGGGACAGAACACTGAAGCTTTCTTT

j_gene: TRBJ1-2
d_gene: .
len: 16
abundance: .
v_gene: TRBV18
CDR3aa: CASSPNRAGVRDGYTF
CDR3nt: TGTGCCAGCTCACCCAACCGGGCAGGGGTAAGGGATGGCTACACCTTC

j_gene: TRBJ1-1
d_gene: .
len: 14
abundance: .
v_gene: TRBV28
CDR3aa: CASSLAGSNTEAFF
CDR3nt: TGTGCCAGCAGTTTAGCAGGGTCGAACACTGAAGCTTTCTTT